These 21 T cell receptor beta chains originate from one sample sequenced in a study of cytomegalovirus exposure and HLA in healthy donors. Using immunoSEQ multiplex PCR, the repertoire was profiled, and TCRdb retains in-frame clones only, with some absent. Found here are roughly 220,000 clones, approximately 88% of them singletons; the top ten hold more than 12%. The sample comprised PBMCs. These receptors originate from a young woman in good health and CMV-seropositive.

This chain uses TRBV11-2 with TRBJ1-2; no firm D call. There are 12 residues in the CDR3. The V gene lost 5 bases and the J gene lost 2 bases, with 6 bases spanning the gap. Germline V gene lookup returns CDR1 SGHAT and CDR2 FQNNGV. The CDR3 DNA is TGTGCCAGCAGCCAAGGGAACTATGGCTACACCTTC. Its protein product is CASSQGNYGYTF.

This clone has just one count. This chain uses TRBV28 with TRBJ1-2; tentative D call: TRBD1 (5 bases). V lost 5 bases and J lost 5, with 21 bases in between. CDR3 size: 16 residues. CDR1 and CDR2 (germline): MDHEN, SYDVKM. CDR3 loop: CASSNFEGSGSYGYTF. DNA for the CDR3: TGTGCCAGCAGTAACTTTGAGGGGAGCGGGAGTTATGGCTACACCTTC.

This chain connects TRBV30 to TRBJ1-1; D might be TRBD1 (6 bases). Germline-derived CDR1 and CDR2 are GTSNPN and SVGIG (reference sequence). Trimming removed 4 bases from V and 3 bases from J, with 12 bases in between. The length of the CDR3 is 13 residues. CDR3 DNA sequence: TGTGCCTGGACACAGGGTCTGGACACTGAAGCTTTCTTT. It codes for CAWTQGLDTEAFF. The complete variable domain, with remaining parts taken from reference TRBV30 and TRBJ1-1, reads SQTIHQWPATLVQPVGSPLSLECTVEGTSNPNLYWYRQAAGRGLQLLFYSVGIGQISSEVPQNLSASRPQDRQFILSSKKLLLSDSGFYLCAWTQGLDTEAFFGQGTRLTVV.

This chain connects TRBV4-1 to TRBJ1-5; D unclear. The CDR3 sequence is 14 residues long. Trimming pared 6 bases from V and 3 bases from J, leaving 12 bases between. The germline gives CDR1 MGHRA, CDR2 YSYEKL. CDR3 amino acids: CASRGLGFNQPQHF. CDR3 bases: TGCGCCAGCAGAGGCCTGGGGTTCAATCAGCCCCAGCATTTT.

The chain combines TRBV28 with TRBJ2-5; D uncertain. Germline assignment: CDR1 MDHEN and CDR2 SYDVKM. The CDR3 is 12 amino acids. The V end was cut by 7 bases, the J end by 1 base, with 7 bases between. CDR3 coding DNA: TGTGCCAGCAACGAGAGCCAAGAGACCCAGTACTTC. Protein: CASNESQETQYF.

The V gene is TRBV4-1, the J gene TRBJ2-3; tentative D call: TRBD2 (6 bases). The CDR3 has 15 residues. Trimming removed 1 base from V and 3 bases from J, with 11 bases in between. Germline V CDR1 and CDR2: MGHRA, YSYEKL. The CDR3 sequence is CASSQVNAGTDTQYF. CDR3 coding DNA: TGCGCCAGCAGCCAAGTAAACGCGGGGACAGATACGCAGTATTTT.

The J gene is TRBJ1-1, the V gene TRBV5-1; tentatively, D is TRBD1 (5 bases). From germline, CDR1 is SGHRS and CDR2 YFSETQ. This CDR3 contains 12 residues. V was cut by 4 bases and J by 2 bases, with 6 bases left in between. CDR3 sequence: CASSGGNTEAFF. In DNA form, the CDR3 reads TGCGCCAGCAGCGGGGGTAACACTGAAGCTTTCTTT.

V gene TRBV27 combines with J gene TRBJ2-7; 16 bases line up with TRBD2. Germline assignment: CDR1 MNHEY and CDR2 SMNVEV (reference sequence). CDR3 size: 15 residues. The trim removed 3 bases at V and 4 bases at J, leaving 0 bases unmatched. The CDR3 DNA reads as TGTGCCAGCAGTTTGGGACTAGCGGGAGGGTACGAGCAGTACTTC. Its translation is CASSLGLAGGYEQYF.

The CDR3 DNA reads TGTGCCTGGAGTCCCCTGGGCATGGGGGCCGCTGAAAAACTGTTTTTT. This codes for CAWSPLGMGAAEKLFF. This chain links TRBV30 with TRBJ1-4, with D possibly being TRBD1 (6 bases). The CDR3 is made up of 16 amino acids. V lost 2 bases and J 7 bases, leaving 20 bases between the germline ends. Germline assignment: CDR1 GTSNPN and CDR2 SVGIG (reference sequence).

The CDR3 loop is CASSDRWRSGYTF. CDR3 DNA: TGTGCCAGCAGTGACCGGTGGAGGAGTGGCTACACCTTC. The V gene is TRBV6-1, the J gene TRBJ1-2, with D unresolved. Trimming removed 3 bases from V and 7 bases from J, with 12 bases in between. The CDR3 extends over 13 amino acids. Germline lookup yields CDR1 MNHNS and CDR2 SASEGT.

The chain links TRBV6-1 to TRBJ2-5; 7 nucleotides line up with TRBD2. With V trimmed by 2 bases and J by 5 bases, 8 bases remained unmatched. Germline CDR1 reads MNHNS; CDR2 reads SASEGT. The CDR3 totals 15 residues. The CDR3 nucleotides are TGTGCCAGCAGTGAAATCGCGGGAGCGTGGGAGACCCAGTACTTC. This codes for CASSEIAGAWETQYF.

On this clone itself: At one end the junction does not follow the germline gene, possibly because of a read error. The chain has TRBV7-7 and TRBJ2-7; D is unclear. The germline CDR1 and CDR2 sequences are SSHAT and FNYEAQ (reference sequence). The CDR3 contains 13 residues. This CDR3 is CASSLEMKYEQYF. Here the CDR3 DNA reads TGTGCTAGCAGCTTAGAGATGAAGTACGAGCAGTACTTC.

The CDR3 DNA sequence: TGTGCCAGCAGCTTGTTCCCGGGGCGCTCCTACAATGAGCAGTTCTTC. This codes for CASSLFPGRSYNEQFF. This rearrangement joins TRBV5-6 to TRBJ2-1; D may be TRBD1 or TRBD2 (5 bases each). Trimming took 1 base from V and 0 from J, leaving 11 bases between them. Germline CDR1 SGHDT, CDR2 YYEEEE. This CDR3 contains 16 residues. Full variable domain (outside the CDR3, taken from reference TRBV5-6 and TRBJ2-1): DAGVTQSPTHLIKTRGQQVTLRCSPKSGHDTVSWYQQALGQGPQFIFQYYEEEERQRGNFPDRFSGHQFPNYSSELNVNALLLGDSALYLCASSLFPGRSYNEQFFGPGTRLTVL.

J is TRBJ1-2 and V is TRBV28; D uncertain. CDR1 and CDR2 (germline): MDHEN, SYDVKM. The CDR3 spans 13 residues. Trimming stripped 11 bases from V and 1 base from J, with 14 bases between. CDR3 amino acids: CAAAAGINYGYTF. CDR3 bases: TGTGCCGCGGCAGCGGGGATTAACTATGGCTACACCTTC.

CDR3 amino acids: CASSKRTGGAGTEAFF. DNA for the CDR3: TGTGCCAGCAGTAAACGGACAGGGGGCGCCGGAACTGAAGCTTTCTTT. The chain combines TRBV28 with TRBJ1-1; 11 bases agree with TRBD1. With 5 bases clipped from V and 5 bases from J, the junction kept 10 bases outside the gene matches. The CDR3 has 16 residues. The germline V gene has CDR1 MDHEN and CDR2 SYDVKM.

The V and J genes are TRBV7-9 and TRBJ2-1; 11 bases fit TRBD2. Trimming cost V 5 bases and J 7 bases; bases outside gene matches: 7. The CDR3 length is 15 residues. Germline V gene lookup returns CDR1 SEHNR and CDR2 FQNEAQ (reference sequence). CDR3 residues: CASSQASGGSNEQFF. The CDR3 DNA sequence: TGTGCCAGCAGCCAAGCTAGCGGGGGGTCGAATGAGCAGTTCTTC.

This clone appeared a few times. The chain uses TRBV7-9 and TRBJ1-2; perhaps TRBD1 as D (5 bases). The germline gives CDR1 SEHNR, CDR2 FQNEAQ (reference sequence). The V gene lost 4 bases and the J gene lost 7 bases, with 19 bases spanning the gap. The CDR3 runs 15 residues. The CDR3: CASSSPTWEGVGYTF. CDR3 in DNA: TGTGCCAGCAGCTCCCCCACCTGGGAAGGGGTTGGCTACACCTTC.

The chain recombines TRBV30 with TRBJ2-2, with D perhaps being TRBD1 or TRBD2 (5 bases each). The CDR3 length is 14 residues. Per the germline V gene, CDR1 is GTSNPN and CDR2 is SVGIG (reference sequence). Trimming left V 1 base short and J 4 bases short, with 10 bases between. The CDR3 DNA follows: TGTGCCTGGAGTGGGGATGGGGGCACCGGGGAGCTGTTTTTT. Translating gives CAWSGDGGTGELFF.

V usage is TRBV6-5 and J usage is TRBJ1-5; D is perhaps TRBD1 (5 bases). The CDR3 runs to 14 residues. In germline, CDR1 is MNHEY, CDR2 SVGAGI. Trimming shortened V by 6 bases and J by 6 bases, and 15 bases separated the two germline ends. In nucleotides, the CDR3 is TGTGCCAGCAGAAAGGGGAGGGTTTCTCAGCCCCAGCATTTT. Residues: CASRKGRVSQPQHF.

The rearrangement links TRBV13 to TRBJ2-3; 7 bases match TRBD2. V dropped 5 bases and J dropped 3; count of bases not matched to a gene: 8. CDR3 length: 15 residues. Germline values: CDR1 PRHDT, CDR2 FYEKMQ (reference sequence). CDR3 protein: CASSLRTSGTDTQYF. In DNA form, the CDR3 reads TGTGCCAGCAGCCTGCGGACTAGTGGTACAGATACGCAGTATTTT.

The chain has TRBV11-2 and TRBJ2-7, with D maybe TRBD2 (6 bases). V dropped 1 base and J dropped 0 bases, with 10 bases sitting between them. Germline values: CDR1 SGHAT, CDR2 FQNNGV. This CDR3 comprises 15 residues. The CDR3 region has the DNA TGTGCCAGCAGCTTAGCGGGAGAATTCTCCTACGAGCAGTACTTC. It specifies CASSLAGEFSYEQYF. Together with reference TRBV11-2 and TRBJ2-7, the CDR3 gives the full variable domain: EAGVAQSPRYKIIEKRQSVAFWCNPISGHATLYWYQQILGQGPKLLIQFQNNGVVDDSQLPKDRFSAERLKGVDSTLKIQPAKLEDSAVYLCASSLAGEFSYEQYFGPGTRLTVT.